These T cell receptor beta chains were read from a single sample in a study of cytomegalovirus exposure and HLA in healthy donors. Clones were sequenced by immunoSEQ multiplex PCR, and TCRdb holds only the in-frame ones, with some missing. In the table there are about 270,000 clones, approximately 86% of which are singletons. Sequencing was performed on PBMCs. The source of these receptors is a woman younger than 30 in good health and CMV-seronegative. CDR3s include the opening cysteine and the closing phenylalanine or tryptophan. D genes are given only for firm matches. The size field is filled for only some rows; it gives once, few, many or a size class.

>TRBD1|19|TRBJ1-5|NA|TRBV7-8
TGTGCCAGCAGCTCCCGAATTTTTCCAACAGGGGGAGGCAATCAGCCCCAGCATTTT
CASSSRIFPTGGGNQPQHF
>NA|11|TRBJ2-3|NA|TRBV30
TGTGCCTGGAGTCCAACTAACACGCAGTATTTT
CAWSPTNTQYF
>NA|12|TRBJ2-1|NA|TRBV7-9
TGTGCCAGCAGCGTGGACTACAGGGAGCAGTTCTTC
CASSVDYREQFF
>TRBD1|15|TRBJ1-1|NA|TRBV5-1
TGCGCCAGCAGCTTGCCGACAGGGGGGAACACTGAAGCTTTCTTT
CASSLPTGGNTEAFF
>NA|15|TRBJ2-7|NA|TRBV6-5
TGTGCCAGCAGTTACTCGATTAACGGGGTTTACGAGCAGTACTTC
CASSYSINGVYEQYF
>TRBD2|15|TRBJ2-7|NA|TRBV9
TGTGCCAGCAGCGCGGGGGGACTAGCAGTCTACGAGCAGTACTTC
CASSAGGLAVYEQYF
>NA|15|TRBJ2-1|NA|TRBV25-1
TGTGCCAGCAGCCTCCTAGGGGGGGAGTACAATGAGCAGTTCTTC
CASSLLGGEYNEQFF
>TRBD1|14|TRBJ1-4|few|TRBV6-1
TGTGCCACCAGCCGAACAGGGGTTGGTGAAAAACTGTTTTTT
CATSRTGVGEKLFF
>NA|12|TRBJ2-2|NA|TRBV29-1
TGCAGCGTTGAACATCATACCGGGGAGCTGTTTTTT
CSVEHHTGELFF
>TRBD1|13|TRBJ2-7|NA|TRBV5-4
TGTGCCAGCAGCTTTGACAGGGGGAACGAGCAGTACTTC
CASSFDRGNEQYF
>NA|14|TRBJ2-7|NA|TRBV6-5
TGTGCCAGCAGTCGCCGGGTAGCCTCCTACGAGCAGTACTTC
CASSRRVASYEQYF
>NA|15|TRBJ1-5|few|TRBV7-2
TGTGCCAGCAGCAGGGGAGGGAATAGCAATCAGCCCCAGCATTTT
CASSRGGNSNQPQHF
>NA|14|TRBJ2-7|once|TRBV5-1
TGCGCCAGCAGCTTAGAGGGAAGCTCCTACGAGCAGTACTTC
CASSLEGSSYEQYF
>NA|14|TRBJ2-5|NA|TRBV5-1
TGCGCCAGCAGCCGGAGGGGAGTCCAAGAGACCCAGTACTTC
CASSRRGVQETQYF
>TRBD1|15|TRBJ1-2|NA|TRBV6-4
TGTGCCAGCTCTGGAGACAGGGCAGTTAACTATGGCTACACCTTC
CASSGDRAVNYGYTF
>TRBD1|13|TRBJ1-6|NA|TRBV10-3
TGTGCCATCTCGGAAGGGGGCCCTTCACCCCTCCACTTT
CAISEGGPSPLHF
>TRBD1|17|TRBJ1-2|NA|TRBV5-1
TGCGCCAGCAGCTATTCCCGGGACAGGGCCTCTAACTATGGCTACACCTTC
CASSYSRDRASNYGYTF
>TRBD2|16|TRBJ2-3|NA|TRBV5-1
TGCGCCAGCAGCGGGGCTAGCGGGAGGGTCACAGATACGCAGTATTTT
CASSGASGRVTDTQYF
>NA|13|TRBJ2-5|once|TRBV10-3
TGTGCCACCAACCGCGAGGCACGGGAGACCCAGTACTTC
CATNREARETQYF
>NA|14|TRBJ1-1|NA|TRBV19
TGTGCCAGTAGTCCCGGCGGGGTTCAGGCTGAAGCTTTCTTT
CASSPGGVQAEAFF
>NA|15|TRBJ1-4|NA|TRBV6-6
TGTGCCAGCAGTTTCCCTCAGACAACTAATGAAAAACTGTTTTTT
CASSFPQTTNEKLFF
>NA|16|TRBJ1-3|NA|TRBV5-5
TGTGCCAGCAGCTTAGTCCAGGCTAACTCTGGAAACACCATATATTTT
CASSLVQANSGNTIYF
>NA|14|TRBJ1-5|NA|TRBV5-6
TGTGCCAGCAGTAAACAGGGAACCAGTCAGCCCCAGCATTTT
CASSKQGTSQPQHF
>NA|19|TRBJ2-1|NA|TRBV9
TGTGCCAGCAGCGTAGAACAAAGTGGCAGGGCCATGGTCCAAAATGAGCAGTTCTTC
CASSVEQSGRAMVQNEQFF
>TRBD1|15|TRBJ1-1|few|TRBV27
TGTGCCAGCAGTCCAGAGCCGACAGGGAGAACTGAAGCTTTCTTT
CASSPEPTGRTEAFF
>NA|13|TRBJ1-3|NA|TRBV27
TGTGCCAGCGGCCGAAACTCTGGAAACACCATATATTTT
CASGRNSGNTIYF
>NA|15|TRBJ2-3|NA|TRBV9
TGTGCCAGCAGCGTATTCGGGGATAGCACAGATACGCAGTATTTT
CASSVFGDSTDTQYF
>NA|15|TRBJ1-1|NA|TRBV18
TGTGCCAGCTCACCACCGGGTCGGGGGGGCACTGAAGCTTTCTTT
CASSPPGRGGTEAFF
>NA|15|TRBJ2-7|once|TRBV4-3
TGCGCCAGCAGCCAAGAATTCGGACAGTTCTACGAGCAGTACTTC
CASSQEFGQFYEQYF
>TRBD1|18|TRBJ2-7|NA|TRBV27
TGTGCCAGCAGTTTAGGGGGACAGGGGGCAGGCGGCTCCTACGAGCAGTACTTC
CASSLGGQGAGGSYEQYF
>NA|15|TRBJ2-7|NA|TRBV6-5
TGTGCCAGCAGTTACTCGAGTGCTTCTCCCTACGAGCAGTACTTC
CASSYSSASPYEQYF
>NA|15|TRBJ2-1|NA|TRBV2
TGTGCCAGCAGTCCTCAGGGGATGGCCTACAATGAGCAGTTCTTC
CASSPQGMAYNEQFF
>NA|14|TRBJ2-5|NA|TRBV7-2
TGTGCCAGCAGCCCCCAGGGGCGCGAAGAGACCCAGTACTTC
CASSPQGREETQYF
>TRBD1|14|TRBJ2-5|few|TRBV7-2
TGTGCCAGCAGCCCCCGACAGGGTCAAGAGACCCAGTACTTC
CASSPRQGQETQYF
>TRBD1|14|TRBJ1-3|few|TRBV7-6
TGTGCCAGCAGCCCCAGGGGGTCTGGAAACACCATATATTTT
CASSPRGSGNTIYF
>TRBD1|13|TRBJ2-1|NA|TRBV5-1
TGCGCCAGCAGCGGGGGACAGCACAATGAGCAGTTCTTC
CASSGGQHNEQFF
>TRBD1|17|TRBJ2-4|NA|TRBV28
TGTGCCAGCAGTTCACAGGGACAGGGGTCGGCCAAAAACATTCAGTACTTC
CASSSQGQGSAKNIQYF
>NA|14|TRBJ2-7|NA|TRBV27
TGTGCCAGCAGAAATCCGACTAGGGGCTCTGAGCAGTACTTC
CASRNPTRGSEQYF
>NA|16|TRBJ2-2|NA|TRBV4-1
TGCGCCAGCAGCCATCCTCTAGGGGGGGGTACCGGGGAGCTGTTTTTT
CASSHPLGGGTGELFF
>NA|14|TRBJ2-7|NA|TRBV10-3
TGTGCCATCGCGGCCCGGGGAAGCTCCTACGAGCAGTACTTC
CAIAARGSSYEQYF
>TRBD2|14|TRBJ2-7|few|TRBV27
TGTGCCAGCAGTTTAGAGCGGGGGAGCTACGAGCAGTACTTC
CASSLERGSYEQYF
>TRBD1|14|TRBJ1-1|NA|TRBV2
TGTGCCAGCAGTCCGACAGGGGGCGGGACTGAAGCTTTCTTT
CASSPTGGGTEAFF
>NA|12|TRBJ1-2|NA|TRBV25-1
TGTGCCAGCTTCCAGGGTTTGGTTGGCTACACCTTC
CASFQGLVGYTF
>TRBD2|15|TRBJ2-1|NA|TRBV2
TGTGCCAGCAGCTGGACTAGCGGGACTTCCAATGAGCAGTTCTTC
CASSWTSGTSNEQFF
>NA|12|TRBJ2-3|NA|TRBV11-3
TGTGCCAGCAGCTTTCTCACAGATACGCAGTATTTT
CASSFLTDTQYF
>NA|14|TRBJ2-2|many|TRBV6-5
TGTGCCATCCGGAGTCGGACGAACACCGGGGAGCTGTTTTTT
CAIRSRTNTGELFF
>NA|13|TRBJ2-7|NA|TRBV6-5
TGTGCCAGCAGAAGGGACACAGCCTACGAGCAGTACTTC
CASRRDTAYEQYF
>TRBD2|16|TRBJ2-7|NA|TRBV4-1
TGCGCCAGCAGCCATGGACTAGCGGGAGGATCGTACGAGCAGTACTTC
CASSHGLAGGSYEQYF
>TRBD1|16|TRBJ2-7|NA|TRBV18
TGTGCCAGCTCACTTATTGCCGGGACAGGGAGATACGAGCAGTACTTC
CASSLIAGTGRYEQYF
>TRBD1|16|TRBJ1-3|NA|TRBV9
TGTGCCAGCAGCCCGGACAGGGCCTCGTGGGGAAACACCATATATTTT
CASSPDRASWGNTIYF
>NA|14|TRBJ1-6|NA|TRBV28
TGTGCCAGCACCTCGGGGGGAAGCAATTCACCCCTCCACTTT
CASTSGGSNSPLHF
>NA|13|TRBJ1-1|NA|TRBV6-4
TGTGCCAGCAGCGAGCAGGCTGACACTGAAGCTTTCTTT
CASSEQADTEAFF
>NA|15|TRBJ2-7|NA|TRBV7-6
TGTGCCAGCAGCTCCTTAGACGGGGAATACTACGAGCAGTACTTC
CASSSLDGEYYEQYF
>NA|11|TRBJ1-4|NA|TRBV20-1
TGCAGTGCGGCGCCAGGAGAAAAACTGTTTTTT
CSAAPGEKLFF